A single T cell receptor beta chain is shown here with its context. This specimen comes from a study of blood T cell repertoires in COVID-19. Germline assignment: CDR1 LNHDA and CDR2 SQIVND (reference sequence). This CDR3 contains 12 residues. Trimming took 5 bases from V and 1 from J, leaving 5 bases between them. TCRdb keeps only in-frame clones here, not all; method: immunoSEQ multiplex PCR. The table lists 90,000 or so clones, roughly three quarters of them singletons, with approximately 22% in the top ten. Sequenced: peripheral blood. The sequence was collected from a human donor in a cohort sampled during active COVID-19. The chain joins TRBV19 to TRBJ1-1; no definite D call. DNA of the CDR3: TGTGCCAGTAGTCAAAAGAACACTGAAGCTTTCTTT. It encodes CASSQKNTEAFF.